This TCR beta chain was recovered during a study of Ad26.COV2.S vaccination and SARS-CoV-2 variants. In the study overall: In the COV1001 trial, the donor was in the Ad26.COV2.S arm. General study results and limits: Breadth of non-spike TCRs did not differ between vaccinees and placebo recipients.

Measured with immunoSEQ multiplex PCR; TCRdb has only the in-frame clones, and not every one. This table has around 400,000 clones, about 93% appearing once. Treatment noted: roughly 20 received Ad26.COV2.S at low or high dose, single or two shots; 5 received placebo; per-sample allocation not given. Samples analyzed were those drawn on day 63 after the first vaccine or placebo injection. In Boston, the donor was an adult between 18-55 years of age. An Ad26 vector carrying the Wuhan-strain SARS-CoV-2 spike served as the vaccine. A remark on this clone: Its specificity is not known.

Germline CDR1 is SGHRS and CDR2 is YFSETQ. V shed 3 bases and J 3 bases; nucleotides not matched to a gene: 9. The CDR3 is 16 amino acids. This receptor was taken from a person aged 18-65 years who received the Ad26.COV2.S COVID-19 vaccine or a placebo. This sequence joins TRBV5-1 and TRBJ2-3; 8 positions agree with TRBD1. The material was peripheral blood, obtained in a trial of Ad26.COV2.S vaccine versus placebo. CDR3 sequence reads: CASSSLWTGSTDTQYF. CDR3 DNA sequence: TGCGCCAGCAGCTCCCTATGGACAGGGTCGACAGATACGCAGTATTTT.